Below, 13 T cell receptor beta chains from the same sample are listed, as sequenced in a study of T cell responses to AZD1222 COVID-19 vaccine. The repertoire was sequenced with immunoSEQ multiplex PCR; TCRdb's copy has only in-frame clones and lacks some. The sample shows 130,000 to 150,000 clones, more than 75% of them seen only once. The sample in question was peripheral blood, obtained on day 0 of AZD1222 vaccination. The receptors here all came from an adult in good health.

The CDR3 bases are TGTGCCAGCAGCGTAGAAGGGGGCGAGCAGTACTTC. Its translation: CASSVEGGEQYF. V usage is TRBV9 and J usage is TRBJ2-7; possible D gene TRBD1, 6 bases. This CDR3 has 12 residues. The V end lost 0 bases, the J end lost 6 bases, and 7 bases lay between the germline ends. CDR1 is SGDLS and CDR2 is YYNGEE in the germline V gene.

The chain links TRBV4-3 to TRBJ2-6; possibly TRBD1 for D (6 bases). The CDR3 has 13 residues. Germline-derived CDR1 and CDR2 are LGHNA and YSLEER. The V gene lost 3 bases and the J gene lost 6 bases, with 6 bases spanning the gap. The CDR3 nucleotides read TGCGCCAGCAGCCAGGGGGCGGCCAACGTCCTGACTTTC. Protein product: CASSQGAANVLTF.

CDR3 sequence: CASSLTTPGQNTEAFF. The CDR3 DNA follows: TGCGCCAGCAGCTTGACCACTCCGGGACAGAACACTGAAGCTTTCTTT. The V and J genes are TRBV5-1 and TRBJ1-1, with D possibly matching TRBD1 (6 bases). V lost 1 base and J 1 base, leaving 14 bases between the germline ends. Germline values: CDR1 SGHRS, CDR2 YFSETQ. The CDR3 consists of 16 residues.

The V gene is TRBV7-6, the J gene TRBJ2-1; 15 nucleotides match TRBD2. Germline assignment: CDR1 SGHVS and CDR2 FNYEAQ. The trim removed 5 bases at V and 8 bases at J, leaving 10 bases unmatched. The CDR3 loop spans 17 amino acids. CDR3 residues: CASSPGLAGGLGDEQFF. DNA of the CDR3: TGTGCCAGCAGCCCGGGACTAGCGGGAGGTTTGGGAGATGAGCAGTTCTTC.

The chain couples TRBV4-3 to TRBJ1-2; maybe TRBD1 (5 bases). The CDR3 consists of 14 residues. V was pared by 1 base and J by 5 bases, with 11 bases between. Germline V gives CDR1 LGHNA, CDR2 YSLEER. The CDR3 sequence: CASSQVDSLYGYTF. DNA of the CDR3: TGCGCCAGCAGCCAAGTTGACAGCCTATATGGCTACACCTTC.

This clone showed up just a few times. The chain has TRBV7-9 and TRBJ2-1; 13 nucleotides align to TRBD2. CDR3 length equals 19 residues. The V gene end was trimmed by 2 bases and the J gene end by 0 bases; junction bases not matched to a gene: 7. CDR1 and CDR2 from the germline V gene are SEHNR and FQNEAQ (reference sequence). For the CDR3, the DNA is TGTGCCAGCAGCTTATACGGGACTAGCGGGGACAGCTCCTACAATGAGCAGTTCTTC. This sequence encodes CASSLYGTSGDSSYNEQFF.

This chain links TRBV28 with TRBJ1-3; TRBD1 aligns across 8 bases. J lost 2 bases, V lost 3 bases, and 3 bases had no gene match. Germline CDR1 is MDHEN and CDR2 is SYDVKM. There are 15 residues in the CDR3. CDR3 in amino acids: CASSFTGGPGNTIYF. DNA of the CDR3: TGTGCCAGCAGTTTTACAGGGGGTCCTGGAAACACCATATATTTT.

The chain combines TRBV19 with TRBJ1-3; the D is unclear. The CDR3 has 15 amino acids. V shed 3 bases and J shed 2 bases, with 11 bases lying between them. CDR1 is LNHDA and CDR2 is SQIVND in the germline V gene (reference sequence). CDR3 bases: TGTGCCAGTAGTATCGTAGGGCTCACTGGAAACACCATATATTTT. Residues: CASSIVGLTGNTIYF.

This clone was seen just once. CDR3 sequence: CASSPSAPSLSYEQYF. CDR3 sequence (DNA): TGTGCCAGCAGCCCCTCGGCTCCGAGCCTTTCCTACGAGCAGTACTTC. The rearrangement links TRBV4-2 to TRBJ2-7, with D unresolved. The V gene lost 4 bases and the J gene lost 1 base, with 17 bases spanning the gap. Germline V lookup: CDR1 LGHNA, CDR2 YNFKEQ. This CDR3 region has 16 residues.

Here the CDR3 reads CATSEGADDEQYF. Here the CDR3 DNA reads TGTGCCACCAGTGAGGGAGCAGACGACGAGCAGTACTTC. This rearrangement joins TRBV24-1 to TRBJ2-7, with D perhaps TRBD2 (5 bases). This CDR3 is 13 amino acids long. Germline CDR1 KGHDR, CDR2 SFDVKD. V lost 4 bases, J lost 5 bases, and 11 bases lay in between.

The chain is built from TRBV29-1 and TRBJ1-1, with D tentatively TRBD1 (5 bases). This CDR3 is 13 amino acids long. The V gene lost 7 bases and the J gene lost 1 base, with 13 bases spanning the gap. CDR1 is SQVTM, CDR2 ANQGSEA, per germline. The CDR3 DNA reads TGCAGCGGATCCGAGGGGACGAACACTGAAGCTTTCTTT. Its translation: CSGSEGTNTEAFF.

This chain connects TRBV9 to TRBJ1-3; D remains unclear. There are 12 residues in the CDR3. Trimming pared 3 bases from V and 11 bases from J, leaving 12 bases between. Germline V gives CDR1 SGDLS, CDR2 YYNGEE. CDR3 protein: CASSGLLGPIYF. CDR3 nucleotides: TGTGCCAGCAGCGGACTTCTTGGGCCCATATATTTT.

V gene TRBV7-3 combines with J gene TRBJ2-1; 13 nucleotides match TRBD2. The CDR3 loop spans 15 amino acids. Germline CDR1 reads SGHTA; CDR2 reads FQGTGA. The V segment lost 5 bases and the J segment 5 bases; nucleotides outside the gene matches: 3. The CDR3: CASSLGLAGNNEQFF. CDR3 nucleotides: TGTGCCAGCAGCCTGGGACTAGCGGGAAACAATGAGCAGTTCTTC.